The 25 T cell receptor beta chains presented below share a single source sample, sequenced in a study of cytomegalovirus exposure and HLA in healthy donors. The PCR made use of 60 Vbeta and 13 Jbeta primers. Assay used: immunoSEQ multiplex PCR; TCRdb lists only in-frame clones, some missing. Found here are 140,000 or so clones, about 85% of them singletons; the top ten hold 2% to 2.5%. The sequencing input was PBMCs. The receptors were gathered from a boy aged 2 to 10 in good health and CMV-seronegative.

The V call is TRBV2, the J call TRBJ2-2; weak D call: TRBD2 (6 bases). The germline V and J ends were trimmed by 8 bases and 0 bases, with 19 bases remaining between them. The CDR3 consists of 17 residues. Germline-derived CDR1 and CDR2 are SNHLY and FYNNEI. In DNA form, the CDR3 reads TGTGCCAGCGGACTGCGACTAGAGAATTCGAACACCGGGGAGCTGTTTTTT. Protein sequence: CASGLRLENSNTGELFF.

CDR3 region: CASSLRTGRNEKLFF. CDR3 DNA: TGCGCCAGCAGCCTTAGGACAGGGAGGAATGAAAAACTGTTTTTT. This chain uses TRBV5-1 with TRBJ1-4; 8 bases match TRBD1. The germline gives CDR1 SGHRS, CDR2 YFSETQ. This CDR3 contains 15 residues. J gave up 5 bases and V 4 bases, and 7 bases lay outside the gene matches.

This clone appeared a few times. The J gene is TRBJ1-2, the V gene TRBV5-6; D is perhaps TRBD1 (5 bases). The CDR3 runs 16 residues. In germline, CDR1 is SGHDT, CDR2 YYEEEE. V lost 4 bases to trimming and J lost 0 bases, with 16 bases between them. In nucleotides, the CDR3 is TGTGCCAGCAGCGAATCATTTGACAGAGCTAACTATGGCTACACCTTC. Its translation is CASSESFDRANYGYTF.

The rearrangement joins TRBV25-1 to TRBJ1-1, with 7 positions matching TRBD1. The junction had 4 bases not matched to a gene; V was cut back by 5 bases and J by 1 base. Germline CDR1 reads MGHDK; CDR2 reads SYGVNS. This CDR3 has 14 amino acids. The CDR3 sequence: CASSKGAPNTEAFF. The CDR3 nucleotides read TGTGCCAGCAGTAAGGGGGCCCCGAACACTGAAGCTTTCTTT.

The chain joins TRBV5-4 to TRBJ2-3, with D unclear. V was clipped by 0 bases and J by 4 bases, with 6 bases between them. Germline CDR1 SGHNT, CDR2 YYREEE (reference sequence). This CDR3 has 13 residues. DNA of the CDR3: TGTGCCAGCAGCTTGGTAGAGGCAGATACGCAGTATTTT. Protein product: CASSLVEADTQYF.

This clone has more than one count but fewer than ten. The chain combines TRBV2 with TRBJ2-1; D is possibly TRBD2 (6 bases). The V end was cut by 11 bases, the J end by 5 bases, with 13 bases between. The CDR3 consists of 12 residues. CDR1 and CDR2 (germline): SNHLY, FYNNEI. The CDR3 loop is CALRLGNNEQFF. In nucleotides, the CDR3 is TGTGCCCTCCGACTAGGAAACAATGAGCAGTTCTTC. The complete variable domain, with remaining parts taken from reference TRBV2 and TRBJ2-1, reads EPEVTQTPSHQVTQMGQEVILRCVPISNHLYFYWYRQILGQKVEFLVSFYNNEISEKSEIFDDQFSVERPDGSNFTLKIRSTKLEDSAMYFCALRLGNNEQFFGPGTRLTVL.

Written as DNA, the CDR3 is TGTGCCAGCAGCTCCGAGGGGGCCCACAATGAGCAGTTCTTC. It specifies CASSSEGAHNEQFF. The chain has TRBV11-1 and TRBJ2-1; TRBD1 matches 7 bases. V shed 4 bases, J shed 5 bases, and the junction held 5 bases outside the gene matches. This CDR3 contains 14 residues. Germline V gene data show CDR1 as SGHAT and CDR2 as FQDESV (reference sequence).

The CDR3 nucleotides are TGTGCCAGCTCACCTACTACGACGGGTGGGGAAGCTTTCTTT. This translates into CASSPTTTGGEAFF. The V call is TRBV18, the J call TRBJ1-1; D ambiguous. Trimming removed 3 bases from V and 8 bases from J, with 16 bases in between. There are 14 residues in the CDR3. Germline loops: CDR1 KGHSH, CDR2 LQKENI.

V and J are TRBV18 and TRBJ2-2; D unclear. V was pared by 2 bases and J by 6 bases, with 13 bases between. The CDR3 spans 15 residues. Germline V gene lookup returns CDR1 KGHSH and CDR2 LQKENI. The CDR3 sequence: CASSPIASRSGELFF. The CDR3 coding sequence is TGTGCCAGCTCACCAATCGCTAGTAGATCCGGGGAGCTGTTTTTT.

This clone is a singleton in its sample. The chain carries TRBV30 and TRBJ2-3, with a possible D match to TRBD2 (5 bases). Germline CDR1 is GTSNPN and CDR2 is SVGIG (reference sequence). The CDR3 is made up of 14 amino acids. V shed 4 bases and J shed 2 bases, with 13 bases lying between them. The CDR3 DNA follows: TGTGCCTGGAATCTCGAGCGGACCACAGATACGCAGTATTTT. Its protein is CAWNLERTTDTQYF.

CDR3 protein: CASSVGAGTTEAFF. In nucleotides, the CDR3 is TGTGCCAGCAGCGTAGGAGCGGGGACCACTGAAGCTTTCTTT. The chain links TRBV9 to TRBJ1-1; tentatively, D is TRBD1 (5 bases). This CDR3 spans 14 amino acids. V lost 0 bases and J 4 bases, leaving 10 bases between the germline ends. CDR1 and CDR2 (germline): SGDLS, YYNGEE.

This sequence joins TRBV9 and TRBJ2-3, with 14 bases lining up with TRBD2. The trim removed 4 bases at V and 4 bases at J, leaving 11 bases unmatched. The germline gives CDR1 SGDLS, CDR2 YYNGEE. This CDR3 has 18 residues. The CDR3 region is CASSKTSGRALRADTQYF. In DNA form, the CDR3 reads TGTGCCAGCAGCAAGACTAGCGGGAGGGCCCTAAGGGCAGATACGCAGTATTTT. The entire variable domain, with the rest obtained from reference TRBV9 and TRBJ2-3, is as follows: DSGVTQTPKHLITATGQRVTLRCSPRSGDLSVYWYQQSLDQGLQFLIQYYNGEERAKGNILERFSAQQFPDLHSELNLSSLELGDSALYFCASSKTSGRALRADTQYFGPGTRLTVL.

This chain links TRBV4-1 with TRBJ1-1; the match to TRBD1 covers 7 bases. Germline V gene sequence: CDR1 MGHRA, CDR2 YSYEKL. Losses at the gene ends were 2 bases for V and 4 bases for J; bases not matched to a gene: 10. The CDR3 sequence is 16 residues long. The CDR3 DNA sequence: TGCGCCAGCAGCCAACTCCCTGCCCCAGGGGGCACTGAAGCTTTCTTT. The encoded protein is CASSQLPAPGGTEAFF.

The V call is TRBV25-1, the J call TRBJ1-2; a possible D gene is TRBD1 (5 bases). From germline, CDR1 is MGHDK and CDR2 SYGVNS. With 6 bases removed from V and 4 bases from J, the gap between germline ends came to 21 bases. CDR3 length: 16 amino acids. The CDR3 loop is CASSSPPGTGTYGYTF. The CDR3 DNA sequence: TGTGCCAGCAGCTCCCCTCCCGGGACTGGGACCTATGGCTACACCTTC.

This sequence joins TRBV11-3 and TRBJ1-2; 7 positions match TRBD1. Germline V CDR1 and CDR2: SGHNT, YENEEA. The CDR3 is 13 amino acids. V shed 5 bases and J 5 bases; nucleotides not matched to a gene: 5. The CDR3 DNA is TGTGCCAGCAGCGCCGACAGGGTGTATGGCTACACCTTC. It translates to CASSADRVYGYTF.

The V gene is TRBV7-8, the J gene TRBJ2-7, with D uncertain. The CDR3 length is 12 residues. Germline CDR1 and CDR2: SGHVS and FQNEAQ. Trimming stripped 8 bases from V and 0 bases from J, with 8 bases between. The CDR3 spells CASGQVSYEQYF. CDR3 coding DNA: TGTGCCAGCGGGCAGGTCTCCTACGAGCAGTACTTC.

This chain joins TRBV4-2 and TRBJ2-2; TRBD1 is a possible D gene (5 bases). The length of the CDR3 is 17 residues. With 7 bases removed from V and 1 base from J, the gap between germline ends came to 19 bases. CDR1 and CDR2 (germline): LGHNA, YNFKEQ. The CDR3 spells CASTPLIEGENTGELFF. As DNA, the CDR3 is TGTGCCAGCACCCCCTTGATAGAAGGGGAGAACACCGGGGAGCTGTTTTTT.

This clone was observed once. The V and J genes are TRBV5-4 and TRBJ2-3; TRBD2 matches 9 bases. Germline trimming cut 0 bases from V and 3 bases from J; bases unmatched to any gene: 14. From germline, CDR1 is SGHNT and CDR2 YYREEE (reference sequence). CDR3 length: 19 amino acids. Here the CDR3 reads CASSLVDFASGESTDTQYF. The CDR3 nucleotides read TGTGCCAGCAGCTTGGTGGATTTCGCTAGCGGGGAGAGTACAGATACGCAGTATTTT.

This sequence joins TRBV7-3 and TRBJ1-6; 9 bases fit TRBD1. CDR1 is SGHTA, CDR2 FQGTGA, per germline. V was clipped by 6 bases and J by 7 bases; unmatched bases: 7. The CDR3 runs to 15 residues. The chain's CDR3 is CASSPDRGYNSPLHF. The CDR3 DNA sequence: TGTGCCAGCAGTCCGGACAGGGGATACAATTCACCCCTCCACTTT. The complete variable domain, with remaining parts taken from reference TRBV7-3 and TRBJ1-6, reads GAGVSQTPSNKVTEKGKYVELRCDPISGHTALYWYRQSLGQGPEFLIYFQGTGAADDSGLPNDRFFAVRPEGSVSTLKIQRTERGDSAVYLCASSPDRGYNSPLHFGNGTRLTVT.

The chain couples TRBV18 to TRBJ2-7; 9 bases are shared with TRBD1. This CDR3 comprises 15 residues. J was trimmed by 9 bases and V by 6 bases; bases with no gene match: 15. CDR1 KGHSH and CDR2 LQKENI come from the germline V gene. The CDR3: CASSRSGTGSLGQYF. CDR3 DNA sequence: TGTGCCAGCTCGCGCTCCGGGACAGGGTCGTTAGGGCAGTACTTC. The complete variable domain, with remaining parts taken from reference TRBV18 and TRBJ2-7, reads NAGVMQNPRHLVRRRGQEARLRCSPMKGHSHVYWYRQLPEEGLKFMVYLQKENIIDESGMPKERFSAEFPKEGPSILRIQQVVRGDSAAYFCASSRSGTGSLGQYFGPGTRLTVT.

The gene calls are TRBV6-6 and TRBJ1-5, with D maybe TRBD1 (5 bases). Deletions cut 2 bases from V and 4 bases from J, with 6 bases between. Per germline, CDR1 MNHNY and CDR2 SVGAGI (reference sequence). The CDR3 is 13 amino acids. The CDR3 loop reads CASSYGGNQPQHF. CDR3 DNA: TGTGCCAGCAGTTACGGGGGGAATCAGCCCCAGCATTTT.

The V and J genes are TRBV27 and TRBJ2-7, with a tentative D call TRBD2 (5 bases). The germline V and J ends were trimmed by 4 bases and 6 bases, with 16 bases remaining between them. CDR1 and CDR2 (germline): MNHEY, SMNVEV (reference sequence). This CDR3 is built from 14 residues. This CDR3 is CASSSREVGFEQYF. The DNA of the CDR3 is TGTGCCAGCAGTTCACGGGAAGTCGGCTTCGAGCAGTACTTC.

DNA of the CDR3: TGCGCCAGCAGCTGGGGACTCGACACCGGGGAGCTGTTTTTT. Protein: CASSWGLDTGELFF. The rearrangement joins TRBV5-1 to TRBJ2-2; weak D call: TRBD2 (6 bases). Trimming shortened V by 3 bases and J by 3 bases, and 9 bases separated the two germline ends. The CDR3 extends over 14 amino acids. Per germline, CDR1 SGHRS and CDR2 YFSETQ.

The chain employs TRBV9 and TRBJ2-1; TRBD1 agrees at 9 bases. Germline-derived CDR1 and CDR2 are SGDLS and YYNGEE. The CDR3 contains 16 residues. V shed 0 bases and J 7 bases; nucleotides not matched to a gene: 8. CDR3 nucleotides: TGTGCCAGCAGCGTAGTCGGGACAGGGCAAGAGAATGAGCAGTTCTTC. Protein product: CASSVVGTGQENEQFF. The entire variable domain, with the rest obtained from reference TRBV9 and TRBJ2-1, is as follows: DSGVTQTPKHLITATGQRVTLRCSPRSGDLSVYWYQQSLDQGLQFLIQYYNGEERAKGNILERFSAQQFPDLHSELNLSSLELGDSALYFCASSVVGTGQENEQFFGPGTRLTVL.

The chain joins TRBV20-1 to TRBJ1-5; no firm D call. This CDR3 is 11 amino acids long. Germline CDR1 is DFQATT and CDR2 is SNEGSKA (reference sequence). V gave up 6 bases and J gave up 8 bases, with 11 bases separating them. The CDR3 loop reads CSARKIKPQHF. CDR3 nucleotides: TGCAGTGCGAGAAAAATAAAGCCCCAGCATTTT.